The clone carrying this TCR beta chain was picked up many times. No antigen is known for it. Criteria for exclusion of patients were uncontrolled infection, other autoimmune disease, pregnancy or lactation. Diagnoses were established using clinical symptoms, serum thyroxine and TRAb, thyroid ultrasound and orbital computed tomography. The data derive from a study of T cells in Graves' hyperthyroidism and ophthalmopathy. Regions amplified from RNA transcripts were the TCR beta CDR3 regions. Primed by the HTBI set, a first-round RT-PCR was run on the TCR CDR3. TCRdb itself ran the multiplex PCR reads through MiXCR, one entry per CDR3 protein. The data show about 250,000 distinct CDR3 sequences, approximately 25% seen once. The study, taken as a whole, reports: From stable hyperthyroidism, ophthalmopathy was set apart by a 13 V-J model.

CDR3 length: 14 residues. V was cut by 4 bases and J by 3 bases, with 12 bases left in between. Germline V gene data show CDR1 as KGHDR and CDR2 as SFDVKD. The chain is built from TRBV24-1 and TRBJ2-7; a weak D match, TRBD2 (6 bases). The clonotype was recovered from a woman in her thirties or forties with Graves' ophthalmopathy. The sample comprised blood. The CDR3 DNA sequence: TGTGCCACCAGTGAAACGGGAGCCGGCTACGAGCAGTACTTC. Translating gives CATSETGAGYEQYF.